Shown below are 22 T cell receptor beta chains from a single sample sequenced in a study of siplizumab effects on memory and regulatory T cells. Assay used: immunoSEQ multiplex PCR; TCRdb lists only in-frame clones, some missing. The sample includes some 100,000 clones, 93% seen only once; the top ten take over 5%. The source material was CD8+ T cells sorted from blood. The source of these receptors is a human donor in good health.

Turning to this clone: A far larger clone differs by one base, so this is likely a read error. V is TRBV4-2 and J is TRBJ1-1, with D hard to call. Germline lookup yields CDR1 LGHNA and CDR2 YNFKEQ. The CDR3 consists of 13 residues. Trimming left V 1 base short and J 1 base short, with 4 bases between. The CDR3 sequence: CASSQAQNTEAFF. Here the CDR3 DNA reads TGTGCCAGCAGCCAAGCACAGAACACTGAAGCTTTCTTT.

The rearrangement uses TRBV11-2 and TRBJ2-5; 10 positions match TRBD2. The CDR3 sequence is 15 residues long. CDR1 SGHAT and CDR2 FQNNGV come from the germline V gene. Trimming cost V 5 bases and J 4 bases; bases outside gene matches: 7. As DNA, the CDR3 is TGTGCCAGCAGCCCCTTAGCGGGAGGTTTAGAGACCCAGTACTTC. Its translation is CASSPLAGGLETQYF.

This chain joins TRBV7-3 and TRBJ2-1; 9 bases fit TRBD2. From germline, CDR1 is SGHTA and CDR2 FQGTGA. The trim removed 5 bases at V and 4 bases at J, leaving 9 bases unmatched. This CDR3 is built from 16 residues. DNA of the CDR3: TGTGCCAGCAGCCCCCACGAGGCGGGAGGGTACAATGAGCAGTTCTTC. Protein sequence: CASSPHEAGGYNEQFF.

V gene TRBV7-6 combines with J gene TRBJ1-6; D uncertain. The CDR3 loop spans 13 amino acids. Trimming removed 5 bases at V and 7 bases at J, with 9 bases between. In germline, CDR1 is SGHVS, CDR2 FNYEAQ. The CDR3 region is CASSTGWNSPLHF. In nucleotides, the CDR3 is TGTGCCAGCAGCACCGGCTGGAATTCACCCCTCCACTTT.

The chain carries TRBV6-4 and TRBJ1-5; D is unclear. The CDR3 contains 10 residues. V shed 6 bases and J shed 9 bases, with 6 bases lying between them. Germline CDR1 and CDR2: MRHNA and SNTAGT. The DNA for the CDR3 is TGTGCCAGCAGGGCCCGGCCCCAGCATTTT. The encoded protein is CASRARPQHF.

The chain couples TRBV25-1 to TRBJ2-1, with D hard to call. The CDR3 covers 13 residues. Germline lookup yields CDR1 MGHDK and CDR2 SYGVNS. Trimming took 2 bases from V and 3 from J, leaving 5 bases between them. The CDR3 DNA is TGTGCCAGCAGTGAAGGCCACTACAATGAGCAGTTCTTC. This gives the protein CASSEGHYNEQFF.

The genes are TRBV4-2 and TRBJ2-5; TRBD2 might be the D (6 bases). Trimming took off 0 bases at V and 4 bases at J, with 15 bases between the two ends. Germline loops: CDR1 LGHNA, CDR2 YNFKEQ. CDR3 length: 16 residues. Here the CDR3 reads CASSQDSLRGGETQYF. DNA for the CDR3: TGTGCCAGCAGCCAAGATTCCCTGCGGGGAGGAGAGACCCAGTACTTC.

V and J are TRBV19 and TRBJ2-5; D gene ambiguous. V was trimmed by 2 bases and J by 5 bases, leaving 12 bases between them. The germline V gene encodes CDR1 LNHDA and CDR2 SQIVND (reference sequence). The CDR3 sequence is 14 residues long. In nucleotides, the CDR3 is TGTGCCAGTAGTATACGCAGCCCCCAGGAGACCCAGTACTTC. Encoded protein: CASSIRSPQETQYF.

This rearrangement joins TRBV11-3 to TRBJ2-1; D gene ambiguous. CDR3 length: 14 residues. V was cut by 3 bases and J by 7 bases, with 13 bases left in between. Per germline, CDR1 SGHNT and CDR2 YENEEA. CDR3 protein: CASSFTALVNEQFF. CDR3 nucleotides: TGTGCCAGCAGCTTCACCGCGCTAGTGAATGAGCAGTTCTTC. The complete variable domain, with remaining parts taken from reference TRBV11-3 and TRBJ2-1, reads EAGVVQSPRYKIIEKKQPVAFWCNPISGHNTLYWYLQNLGQGPELLIRYENEEAVDDSQLPKDRFSAERLKGVDSTLKIQPAELGDSAVYLCASSFTALVNEQFFGPGTRLTVL.

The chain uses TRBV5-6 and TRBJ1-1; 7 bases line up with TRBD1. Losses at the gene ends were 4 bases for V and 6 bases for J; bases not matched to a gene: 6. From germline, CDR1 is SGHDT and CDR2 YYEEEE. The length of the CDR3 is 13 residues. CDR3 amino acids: CASSPGTDPEAFF. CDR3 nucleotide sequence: TGTGCCAGCAGCCCAGGGACAGACCCTGAAGCTTTCTTT.

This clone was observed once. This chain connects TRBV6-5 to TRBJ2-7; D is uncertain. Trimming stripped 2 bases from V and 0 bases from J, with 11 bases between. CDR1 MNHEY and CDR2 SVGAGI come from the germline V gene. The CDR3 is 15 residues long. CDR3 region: CASSYNVLSSYEQYF. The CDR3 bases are TGTGCCAGCAGTTACAATGTCCTAAGCTCCTACGAGCAGTACTTC.

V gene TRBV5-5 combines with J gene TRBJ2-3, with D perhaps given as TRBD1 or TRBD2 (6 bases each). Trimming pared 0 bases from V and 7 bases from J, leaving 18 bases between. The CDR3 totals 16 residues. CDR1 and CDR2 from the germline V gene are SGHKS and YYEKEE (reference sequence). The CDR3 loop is CASSLAANREVNTQYF. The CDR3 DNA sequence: TGTGCCAGCAGCTTGGCCGCGAACAGGGAGGTGAATACGCAGTATTTT.

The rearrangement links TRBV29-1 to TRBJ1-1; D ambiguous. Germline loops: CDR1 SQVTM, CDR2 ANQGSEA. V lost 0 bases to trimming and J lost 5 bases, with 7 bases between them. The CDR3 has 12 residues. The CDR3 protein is CSVEDGNTEAFF. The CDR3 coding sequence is TGCAGCGTTGAAGATGGGAATACTGAAGCTTTCTTT.

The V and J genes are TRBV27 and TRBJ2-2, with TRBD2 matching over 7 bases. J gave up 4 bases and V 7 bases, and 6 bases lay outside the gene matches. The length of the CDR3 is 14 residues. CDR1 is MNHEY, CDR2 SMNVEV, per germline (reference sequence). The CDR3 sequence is CASKAGVGTGELFF. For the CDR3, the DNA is TGTGCCAGCAAGGCGGGGGTTGGCACCGGGGAGCTGTTTTTT.

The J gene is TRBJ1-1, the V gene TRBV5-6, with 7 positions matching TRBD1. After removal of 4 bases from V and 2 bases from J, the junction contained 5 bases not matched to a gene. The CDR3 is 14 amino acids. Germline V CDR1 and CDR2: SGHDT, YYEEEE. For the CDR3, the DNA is TGTGCCAGCAGCCCGACAGGGTCTAACACTGAAGCTTTCTTT. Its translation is CASSPTGSNTEAFF.

CDR3 residues: CASSSDRGPNTGELFF. CDR3 DNA sequence: TGTGCCAGCAGCTCAGACAGGGGGCCCAACACCGGGGAGCTGTTTTTT. The V gene is TRBV7-9, the J gene TRBJ2-2, with 10 bases fitting TRBD1. Losses at the gene ends were 4 bases for V and 2 bases for J; bases not matched to a gene: 4. CDR1 is SEHNR and CDR2 is FQNEAQ in the germline V gene (reference sequence). The length of the CDR3 is 16 residues. The complete variable domain, with remaining parts taken from reference TRBV7-9 and TRBJ2-2, reads DTGVSQNPRHKITKRGQNVTFRCDPISEHNRLYWYRQTLGQGPEFLTYFQNEAQLEKSRLLSDRFSAERPKGSFSTLEIQRTEQGDSAMYLCASSSDRGPNTGELFFGEGSRLTVL.

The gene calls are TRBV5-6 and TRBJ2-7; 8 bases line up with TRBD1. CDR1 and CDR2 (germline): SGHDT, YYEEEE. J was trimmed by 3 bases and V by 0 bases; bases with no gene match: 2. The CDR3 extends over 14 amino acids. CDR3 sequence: CASSLGQGNYEQYF. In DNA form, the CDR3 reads TGTGCCAGCAGCTTGGGACAGGGGAACTACGAGCAGTACTTC.

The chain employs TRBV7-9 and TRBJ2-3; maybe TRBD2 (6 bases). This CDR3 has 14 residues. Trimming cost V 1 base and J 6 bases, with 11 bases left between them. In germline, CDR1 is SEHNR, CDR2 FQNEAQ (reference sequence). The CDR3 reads CASSLVEGRDTQYF. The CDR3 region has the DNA TGTGCCAGCAGCTTAGTGGAGGGGAGGGATACGCAGTATTTT.

This CDR3 reads CASSSGTSGSYEQYF. CDR3 nucleotide sequence: TGTGCCAGCAGCTCCGGGACTAGCGGATCCTACGAGCAGTACTTC. The chain links TRBV11-3 to TRBJ2-7; 11 nucleotides line up with TRBD2. The CDR3 contains 15 residues. Germline values: CDR1 SGHNT, CDR2 YENEEA. V trimming: 4 bases; J trimming: 1 base; junction bases outside the gene matches: 3.

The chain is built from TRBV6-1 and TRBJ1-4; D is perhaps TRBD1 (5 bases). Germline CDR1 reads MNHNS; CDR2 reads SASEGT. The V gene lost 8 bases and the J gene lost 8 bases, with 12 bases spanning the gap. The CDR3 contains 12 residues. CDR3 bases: TGTGCCAGCCGTCTGGACAAGGAAAAACTGTTTTTT. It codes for CASRLDKEKLFF.

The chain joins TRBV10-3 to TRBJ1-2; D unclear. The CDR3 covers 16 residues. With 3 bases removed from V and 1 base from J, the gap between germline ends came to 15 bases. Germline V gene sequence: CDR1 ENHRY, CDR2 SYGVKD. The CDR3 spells CAISDGQAPGNYGYTF. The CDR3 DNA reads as TGTGCCATCAGTGATGGGCAGGCCCCGGGTAACTATGGCTACACCTTC.

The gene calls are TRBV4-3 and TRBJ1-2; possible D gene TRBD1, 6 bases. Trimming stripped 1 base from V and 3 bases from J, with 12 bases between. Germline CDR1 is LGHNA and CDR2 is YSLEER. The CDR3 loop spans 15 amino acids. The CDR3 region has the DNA TGCGCCAGCAGCCAAGCCACAGGGACGGACTATGGCTACACCTTC. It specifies CASSQATGTDYGYTF.